The rows below give T cell receptor beta chains drawn from one sample of a study of T-cell memory formation after mild COVID-19. TCRdb independently ran MiXCR on the 5' RACE reads; one entry per CDR3 protein. The table includes 150,000 or so distinct CDR3 sequences, 14% detected once. The specimen sequenced was PBMCs or a T cell subset sorted from them (not recorded which). Receptor source: an adult woman who had mild COVID-19 (a few samples of this study predate the infection). Cell type and time point are not known. CDR3s include the opening cysteine and the closing phenylalanine or tryptophan. The order of the fields is V gene, clone size, CDR3 length, D gene, J gene, CDR3 DNA, CDR3 protein. A D gene is named only where the DNA matches it firmly. Only some rows state a clone size, as once, few, many or a class for expanded clones.

v_call: TRBV5-1
clone_size: .
cdr3_length: 13
d_call: .
j_call: TRBJ2-7
cdr3_nt: TGCGCCAGCAGCTTGCGACAGGAGAGCGAGCAGTACTTC
cdr3_aa: CASSLRQESEQYF

v_call: TRBV7-2
clone_size: few
cdr3_length: 13
d_call: .
j_call: TRBJ2-1
cdr3_nt: TGTGCCAGCAGCTCGACTAGGTACAATGAGCAGTTCTTC
cdr3_aa: CASSSTRYNEQFF

v_call: TRBV4-3
clone_size: few
cdr3_length: 14
d_call: .
j_call: TRBJ2-7
cdr3_nt: TGCGCCAGCAGCCAAGAAGTCGGCCTATACGAGCAGTACTTC
cdr3_aa: CASSQEVGLYEQYF

v_call: TRBV20-1
clone_size: few
cdr3_length: 11
d_call: .
j_call: TRBJ2-7
cdr3_nt: TGCAGTGCTAGACGCCGACTCGAGCAGTACTTC
cdr3_aa: CSARRRLEQYF

v_call: TRBV7-3
clone_size: few
cdr3_length: 15
d_call: .
j_call: TRBJ2-6
cdr3_nt: TGTGCCAGCAGCTGGAGAGACTCTGGGGCCAACGTCCTGACTTTC
cdr3_aa: CASSWRDSGANVLTF

v_call: TRBV30
clone_size: .
cdr3_length: 15
d_call: TRBD1
j_call: TRBJ1-2
cdr3_nt: TGTGCCTGGAGTTCCACCGTGGGGACAGGGGGAAGCTACACCTTC
cdr3_aa: CAWSSTVGTGGSYTF

v_call: TRBV2
clone_size: few
cdr3_length: 15
d_call: .
j_call: TRBJ2-2
cdr3_nt: TGTGCCAGCAACGGCAGGGAAGTTGTCACCGGGGAGCTGTTTTTT
cdr3_aa: CASNGREVVTGELFF

v_call: TRBV4-1
clone_size: .
cdr3_length: 14
d_call: .
j_call: TRBJ2-2
cdr3_nt: TGCGCCAGCAGCCAGTCCAGGGGGGCCGGGGAGCTGTTTTTT
cdr3_aa: CASSQSRGAGELFF

v_call: TRBV24-1
clone_size: .
cdr3_length: 15
d_call: .
j_call: TRBJ1-2
cdr3_nt: TGTGCCACCAGTGATTCCCCCACGGGGAGGTATGGCTACACCTTC
cdr3_aa: CATSDSPTGRYGYTF

v_call: TRBV7-8
clone_size: few
cdr3_length: 17
d_call: .
j_call: TRBJ2-7
cdr3_nt: TGTGCCAGCAGCGCACGCATCCGGGCCGCACTATCCTACGAGCAGTACTTC
cdr3_aa: CASSARIRAALSYEQYF

v_call: TRBV7-8
clone_size: few
cdr3_length: 11
d_call: .
j_call: TRBJ2-3
cdr3_nt: TGTGCCAGCAGTGTTACGGGACTGCAGTATTTT
cdr3_aa: CASSVTGLQYF

v_call: TRBV12-3/TRBV12-4
clone_size: .
cdr3_length: 14
d_call: .
j_call: TRBJ1-3
cdr3_nt: TGTGCCAGCAGACTCGGTGATGCAGCCAACACCATATATTTT
cdr3_aa: CASRLGDAANTIYF

v_call: TRBV4-3
clone_size: .
cdr3_length: 15
d_call: TRBD1
j_call: TRBJ2-5
cdr3_nt: TGCGCCAGCAGCCTCGGGACAGGGATCCAAGAGACCCAGTACTTC
cdr3_aa: CASSLGTGIQETQYF

v_call: TRBV19
clone_size: .
cdr3_length: 12
d_call: TRBD1
j_call: TRBJ1-1
cdr3_nt: TGTGCCAGTCAAACAGGGGGCACTGAAGCTTTCTTT
cdr3_aa: CASQTGGTEAFF

v_call: TRBV7-2
clone_size: .
cdr3_length: 19
d_call: TRBD2
j_call: TRBJ2-7
cdr3_nt: TGTGCCAGCAGCTTAGTTTCGACCCCGAGCGGGAGGGCCGGGGACGAGCAGTACTTC
cdr3_aa: CASSLVSTPSGRAGDEQYF

v_call: TRBV5-1
clone_size: many
cdr3_length: 19
d_call: TRBD2
j_call: TRBJ2-1
cdr3_nt: TGCGCCAGCAGCGCGGGACTAGCGGGGGGCCTAAGCTCCTACAATGAGCAGTTCTTC
cdr3_aa: CASSAGLAGGLSSYNEQFF

v_call: TRBV3-1
clone_size: few
cdr3_length: 15
d_call: .
j_call: TRBJ2-1
cdr3_nt: TGTGCCAGCAGCCAAGGGAGTAGAGCCACTAATGAGCAGTTCTTC
cdr3_aa: CASSQGSRATNEQFF

v_call: TRBV12-3/TRBV12-4
clone_size: .
cdr3_length: 14
d_call: .
j_call: TRBJ1-6
cdr3_nt: TGTGCCAGCAGCGCCTGGGGCTATAATTCACCCCTCCACTTT
cdr3_aa: CASSAWGYNSPLHF

v_call: TRBV12-3/TRBV12-4
clone_size: .
cdr3_length: 14
d_call: TRBD1
j_call: TRBJ1-2
cdr3_nt: TGTGCCAGCATCCAACAGGGGACGGACTATGGCTACACCTTC
cdr3_aa: CASIQQGTDYGYTF

v_call: TRBV7-9
clone_size: .
cdr3_length: 14
d_call: .
j_call: TRBJ2-1
cdr3_nt: TGTGCCAGCAGCCCTACAGGGATCTACAATGAGCAGTTCTTC
cdr3_aa: CASSPTGIYNEQFF

v_call: TRBV12-3/TRBV12-4
clone_size: .
cdr3_length: 14
d_call: .
j_call: TRBJ2-3
cdr3_nt: TGTGCCAGCAGTGTCCATGGAGGCACAGATACGCAGTATTTT
cdr3_aa: CASSVHGGTDTQYF

v_call: TRBV13
clone_size: few
cdr3_length: 14
d_call: TRBD2
j_call: TRBJ2-7
cdr3_nt: TGTGCCAGCAGCACCCTAGCGGGGACCTACGAGCAGTACTTC
cdr3_aa: CASSTLAGTYEQYF